This is a list of T cell receptor beta chains from one sample in a study of blood T cell repertoires in COVID-19. Data came from immunoSEQ multiplex PCR; TCRdb stores just in-frame clones and leaves some out. The table shows approximately 250,000 clones, with 70% to 90% occurring only once. The sequenced sample was peripheral blood. These receptors all stem from a man aged 50 to 59 with COVID-19, enrolled during active disease. CDR3s include the opening cysteine and the closing phenylalanine or tryptophan. D genes are given only for firm matches. Clone size is shown for a subset of rows, as once, few, many or a class of expanded clone.

>-|TRBJ2-3|TRBV23-1|-
TGCGCCAGCAGTCAATTCTCATATCGCGGGTGCACAGATACGCAGTATTTT
CASSQFSYRGCTDTQYF
>-|TRBJ1-1|TRBV3-1/TRBV3-2|-
TGTGCCAGCAGCCAAGTCAGAGGGCCATCTACCATGAACACTGAAGCTTTCTTT
CASSQVRGPSTMNTEAFF
>-|TRBJ2-7|TRBV5-6|TRBD1
TGTGCCAGCAGCTTTCGCGGACAGGGGGCGCGGTACCCGATCTACGAGCAGTACTTC
CASSFRGQGARYPIYEQYF
>-|TRBJ1-1|TRBV9|-
TGTGCCAGCAGCCCGGGTATCATGAACACTGAAGCTTTCTTT
CASSPGIMNTEAFF
>-|TRBJ2-1|TRBV2|TRBD1
TGTGCCAGCAGTGAAGGGACAGGACCAATCTACAATGAGCAGTTCTTC
CASSEGTGPIYNEQFF
>-|TRBJ2-3|TRBV11-2|TRBD2
TGTGCCAGCAGCTTAGAGGCTAGCGGGGGGTATACGCAGTATTTT
CASSLEASGGYTQYF
>-|TRBJ2-7|TRBV19|TRBD1
TGTGCCAGTGCCACCCAAGGGGGCGCGGACGAGCAGTACTTC
CASATQGGADEQYF
>-|TRBJ2-1|TRBV11-2|-
TGTGCCAGCAGCTTATATAGCTCCCGCAGCTCCTACAATGAGCAGTTCTTC
CASSLYSSRSSYNEQFF
>-|TRBJ1-5|TRBV7-2|TRBD1
TGTGCCAGCAGCTTAGGGACAGGGCCTTATCAGCCCCAGCATTTT
CASSLGTGPYQPQHF
>once|TRBJ1-2|TRBV10-3|TRBD1
TGTGCCATCAGGGCGAACCCGGGACAGGGGGACCATGGCTACACCTTC
CAIRANPGQGDHGYTF
>-|TRBJ2-3|TRBV18|TRBD2
TGTGCCAGCTCACCGGGAACTAGCGGGGGGCAGAGAGATACGCAGTATTTT
CASSPGTSGGQRDTQYF
>-|TRBJ2-1|TRBV10-3|-
TGTGCCATCAGCGAGGACTCTCAACGGGAGCAGTTCTTC
CAISEDSQREQFF
>-|TRBJ2-5|TRBV5-3|TRBD2
TGTGCCAGAAGCTTAGCGGGGGGTCTACAAGAGACCCAGTACTTC
CARSLAGGLQETQYF
>-|TRBJ2-7|TRBV9|TRBD2
TGTGCCAGCAGCGTAGACGGGGCGAGACTAGCGGGGCAGTACTTC
CASSVDGARLAGQYF
>-|TRBJ1-4|TRBV9|-
TGTGCCAGCAGCGTAGGAGAGTTCGCTGAAAAACTGTTTTTT
CASSVGEFAEKLFF
>-|TRBJ1-1|TRBV6-5|-
TGTGCCAGCAGTTCCCCCTACAGGGCTGGAACTGAAGCTTTCTTT
CASSSPYRAGTEAFF
>-|TRBJ2-4|TRBV3-1/TRBV3-2|TRBD2
TGTGCCAGCAGCCAGACTAGCGGGGGGCCGAGAAACATTCAGTACTTC
CASSQTSGGPRNIQYF
>-|TRBJ2-3|TRBV2|-
TGTGCCAGCAGTCTTCCTCCGGATACGCAGTATTTT
CASSLPPDTQYF
>-|TRBJ2-1|TRBV5-1|TRBD2
TGCGCCAGCAGAGAAGGCGGGGGGAATTACAATGAGCAGTTCTTC
CASREGGGNYNEQFF
>-|TRBJ2-1|TRBV25-1|TRBD1
TGTGCCAGCAGTGCAGGGGGCGAGCAGTTCTTC
CASSAGGEQFF
>-|TRBJ2-7|TRBV11-2|-
TGTGCCAGCAGCTTTGGGTCTTTTGCGACAGTCTACGAGCAGTACTTC
CASSFGSFATVYEQYF
>few|TRBJ1-5|TRBV29-1|TRBD1
TGCAGCGCCGTGACAGGGAACGGCAATCAGCCCCAGCATTTT
CSAVTGNGNQPQHF
>-|TRBJ1-1|TRBV30|TRBD1
TGTGCCTGGCACAGGGGGCTTACTGAAGCTTTCTTT
CAWHRGLTEAFF
>few|TRBJ1-4|TRBV6-5|-
TGTGCCAGCAGCCGGTTCCCTGCAACTAATGAAAAACTGTTTTTT
CASSRFPATNEKLFF
>-|TRBJ1-2|TRBV7-9|-
TGTGCCAGCAGACCCGACAGGTCCGGTGGCTACACCTTC
CASRPDRSGGYTF
>-|TRBJ2-7|TRBV15|-
TGTGCCACCAGCAGCTGGGGGGATCCTACCTACGAGCAGTACTTC
CATSSWGDPTYEQYF
>-|TRBJ2-3|TRBV11-3|-
TGTGCCAGCAGCTTAGTCGGGGGAGATACGCAGTATTTT
CASSLVGGDTQYF
>-|TRBJ1-1|TRBV20-1|-
TGCAGTGCTAGTACAGGGTACGAAGCTTTCTTT
CSASTGYEAFF
>-|TRBJ2-3|TRBV30|TRBD2
TGTGCCTGGTGGGGGGGGGATACGCAGTATTTT
CAWWGGDTQYF
>few|TRBJ2-3|TRBV19|-
TGTGCCAGTAGTATTGAGACACGTAGCACAGATACGCAGTATTTT
CASSIETRSTDTQYF
>-|TRBJ2-2|TRBV7-2|TRBD2
TGTGCCAGCAGCTTACGATTGAGCGGGGGGGTCACCGGGGAGCTGTTTTTT
CASSLRLSGGVTGELFF
>-|TRBJ1-2|TRBV7-3|-
TGTGCCAGCAGCTTAGACGGGGGGACGCCGCAAGGCTACACCTTC
CASSLDGGTPQGYTF
>-|TRBJ1-5|TRBV6-5|TRBD1
TGTGCCAGCAGTTCACGACAGGGCAGCTGGCCCCAGCATTTT
CASSSRQGSWPQHF
>-|TRBJ1-1|TRBV5-4|TRBD1
TGTGCCAGCAGCTTGGTAGGGACAGCCAAGGAAGCTTTCTTT
CASSLVGTAKEAFF
>few|TRBJ1-5|TRBV6-5|-
TGTGCCAGCAGCCCCGTGGGGCTTCAGCCCCAGCATTTT
CASSPVGLQPQHF
>-|TRBJ2-5|TRBV2|TRBD2
TGTGCCAGCAGCACTAGCGGGGTTGGGCGAGAGACCCAGTACTTC
CASSTSGVGRETQYF
>-|TRBJ2-2|TRBV14|-
TGTGCCAGCAGCCAAGTTGCGGGGAACACCGGGGAGCTGTTTTTT
CASSQVAGNTGELFF
>-|TRBJ2-1|TRBV5-1|TRBD2
TGCGCCAGCAGCCCCCCTGAGCGGGGGCGACACAATGAGCAGTTCTTC
CASSPPERGRHNEQFF
>-|TRBJ2-3|TRBV5-1|TRBD2
TGCGCCAGCAGCAAACTAGCGGGGGGGCCTTCCCCAGATACGCAGTATTTT
CASSKLAGGPSPDTQYF
>-|TRBJ1-1|TRBV10-1|TRBD1
TGCGCCAGCAGGGACGGGACAGCGAACACTGAAGCTTTCTTT
CASRDGTANTEAFF
>-|TRBJ1-1|TRBV4-2|TRBD1
TGTGCCAGCAGCCAGGGACAGATCGGGGACACTGAAGCTTTCTTT
CASSQGQIGDTEAFF
>-|TRBJ2-3|TRBV7-9|-
TGTGCCAGCAGTCGAGGAAACACAGATACGCAGTATTTT
CASSRGNTDTQYF
>-|TRBJ1-2|TRBV5-4|-
TGTGCCAGCAGTCTGGTGGAGGGAGATCTCTATGGCTACACCTTC
CASSLVEGDLYGYTF
>-|TRBJ1-1|TRBV6-2/TRBV6-3|-
TGTGCCAGCAGCTCTTCCCAGGGGAGCGGAGCGGCTTTCTTT
CASSSSQGSGAAFF
>few|TRBJ2-7|TRBV29-1|-
TGCAGCGCGTACCGGGACTACGAGCAGTACTTC
CSAYRDYEQYF
>-|TRBJ1-6|TRBV30|-
TGTGCCTGGAGTGTACTAGGTAGCTCCTATAATTCACCCCTCCACTTT
CAWSVLGSSYNSPLHF
>-|TRBJ1-6|TRBV5-1|-
TGCGCCAGCAGCGGCGAAGCGGCGAAGGGTTCACCCCTCCACTTT
CASSGEAAKGSPLHF
>-|TRBJ1-4|TRBV3-1/TRBV3-2|-
TGTGCCAGCAGCCAAGATCGTCGTCGGAGGTCGGAAAAACTGTTTTTT
CASSQDRRRRSEKLFF
>-|TRBJ1-2|TRBV7-9|TRBD1
TGTGCCAGCAGCTCCGGGACAGCCCTAGGTGGCTACACCTTC
CASSSGTALGGYTF
>-|TRBJ1-2|TRBV7-9|TRBD1
TGTGCCAGCAGCCCAGACAGGGCGGGAGGCTACACCTTC
CASSPDRAGGYTF
>-|TRBJ1-6|TRBV19|TRBD1
TGTGCCAGTAGCGGACAGGGACGCTCACCCCTCCACTTT
CASSGQGRSPLHF
>-|TRBJ2-7|TRBV28|TRBD1
TGTGCCAGCAGTAGATCTGACAGGGGGCGCGAGCAGTACTTC
CASSRSDRGREQYF
>-|TRBJ1-6|TRBV5-1|-
TGCGCCAGCAGCTTGGCCCGCGGGGATTCACCCCTCCACTTT
CASSLARGDSPLHF
>-|TRBJ2-3|TRBV20-1|TRBD2
TGCAGTGCTAGTAGGTGGGAGGGGTCAGATACGCAGTATTTT
CSASRWEGSDTQYF
>-|TRBJ1-2|TRBV18|TRBD1
TGTGCCAGCTCACCGGAAACCGGGACAGGGGGCTATGGCTACACCTTC
CASSPETGTGGYGYTF
>-|TRBJ1-4|TRBV6-5|TRBD1
TGTGCCAGCAGTATCCACTCTACAGGGGGAGAAAAACTGTTTTTT
CASSIHSTGGEKLFF
>-|TRBJ1-1|TRBV10-2|-
TGCGCCAGCAGTGAGCCAGGGAGGACTTTCTTT
CASSEPGRTFF
>-|TRBJ2-7|TRBV20-1|-
TGCAGTGCTAGTCAGGGTGTCGAGCAGTACTTC
CSASQGVEQYF
>-|TRBJ2-7|TRBV6-5|-
TGTGCCAGCAGATATAACTACGAGCAGTACTTC
CASRYNYEQYF
>-|TRBJ2-7|TRBV29-1|-
TGCAGCGTTGCTGGACAGATGCCTTACGAGCAGTACTTC
CSVAGQMPYEQYF